This T cell receptor beta chain is from a study of cytomegalovirus exposure and HLA in healthy donors (dated by TCRdb to the late 2010s). With respect to the entire study: According to an earlier analysis of 587 of the donors, about 170 million T cells yielded over 90 million unique TCR beta sequences and around 300 Gb of sequence data. A later analysis re-examined previously published TCR beta repertoires from around 670 donors and added high-resolution HLA genotyping to investigate patterns of TCR occurrence. Among around 400 genotyped donors of the cohort, an average of about 240,000 unique TCR beta nucleotide sequences were sequenced per donor, roughly 20% of them non-productive. A later genetic analysis used genome-wide SNP genotypes for about 55% of the 666 donors, treating that subset as a discovery cohort. The study profiled the T cell repertoires of more than 500 subjects by immunosequencing and related them to cytomegalovirus serostatus. About 300 gigabases of sequencing data and around 80 million unique TCR sequences made up an early release that covered over 550 HLA-typed donors. Roughly 5 DR-DQ haplotypes were handled as single units for association and clustering, since linkage in the cohort was strong. An earlier analysis of around 640 of the donors used high-throughput TCR beta sequencing to judge whether each TCR beta V gene segment behaved as functional or pseudogenic. The study aimed to test whether signatures of past pathogen exposure could be identified by cataloging public T cell receptors. All discovery cohort repertoires had been generated using a single sequencing platform. Of the 300 to 500 genotyped donors, 75% to 85% were placed in the genetic ancestry cluster associated with self-reported Caucasian donors. HLA typing included class I and class II loci at four-digit resolution. To predict cytomegalovirus infection status, the study combined high-throughput TCR immunosequencing, statistical association of individual TCRs with disease status, and machine learning. A separate validation cohort of roughly 120 different subjects was used in addition to the roughly 670-subject first cohort. Typing coverage varied by locus: about 620-630 donors for A, B, C, DRB1 and DQB1; approximately 500 for DQA1; about 600 for DPA1; approximately 490 for DPB1. In the later analysis, no new phenotypic data were used to find candidate immune exposures; instead, reliance was placed on TCR beta sequences and their occurrence across donors. Donor age, sex, ethnicity and CMV serostatus were collected together with the repertoire data. Summary of the overall study and its limitations: In an earlier analysis of fewer than 750 of the donors, most TCR beta V segments were observed in productive rearrangements about 90% or about 30% of the time, broadly matching IMGT annotations. According to the authors, the approach could potentially be generalized to other disease states and immunological phenotypes. Specific HLA alleles were associated with some 15,000 TCR beta sequences at a false discovery rate of 0.05 in a later analysis. V-gene and J-gene trimming of TCR beta chains was associated with a missense DCLRE1C variant in a later genetic analysis, and the association was replicated in an independent cohort. A further reported finding was that TCR beta sequences accurately predicted the HLA-A and HLA-B alleles for most subjects in the first cohort. The classifier was reported to diagnose cytomegalovirus status with high specificity and sensitivity in both the original and validation cohorts. Because HLA typing was unavailable for some donors at each locus, only the typed subset was used in association tests. Some IMGT-functional V segments, including TRBV6-2 and TRBV6-3, could not be distinguished by the 87-base-pair reads and were therefore excluded. In a later genetic analysis, fewer N-insertions in productive TCRs were reported among donors in an Asian-associated ancestry cluster than the approximately 710-donor mean. Several of the top co-occurrence clusters appeared to be linked to parvovirus B19, influenza, CMV and Epstein-Barr virus, according to a later analysis. In a later analysis, most CMV-associated TCR beta chains were found to appear HLA-restricted, with HLA associations seemingly driven largely by CMV exposure. Because counts were too low, more than 15 rarely observed V segments, including chromosome 9 orphons, were left out of the earlier analysis of a few hundred of the donors. Roughly uniform sequencing depth across donors was assumed in presence/absence analyses, although this assumption may not hold. Strong co-occurrence of HLA alleles, especially DR and DQ, made assigning TCR associations to individual alleles difficult. The study listed 150 to 200 TCR beta chains as associated with cytomegalovirus. The cohort was sequenced for TCR beta chains only, and without alpha or paired-chain data the features that could be detected were limited. CMV serostatus was the only immune exposure information available for the cohort. Across donors, most TCR sequences were observed very rarely, whereas some public TCRs were present in many individuals. A later analysis found that HLA-associated TCR beta chains were more clonally expanded and had lower generation probabilities than equally common non-associated chains. A few of the identified cytomegalovirus-associated TCR beta chains were confirmed in vitro to be specific for cytomegalovirus antigens. According to a later analysis, TCR association rates differed among HLA loci, with DRB1 alleles showing the most associated TCRs and HLA-C alleles showing the fewest. Correlated functional status among segregating V segments might be attributable to linkage disequilibrium, but an unknown experimental factor could not be ruled out. A group of highly shared sequence variants was considered likely to be a technical artifact of the sequencing pipeline.

Comment on this clone: Its antigen specificity is not known. The record has no base qualities; no much larger clone is one base away.

To prepare the library, the immunoSEQ multiplex PCR assay was applied. For the multiplex PCR, a mixture combining 60 forward primers for TCR Vbeta segments and 13 reverse primers for TCR Jbeta segments was used. The CDR3 region of rearranged TCR beta genes was amplified from genomic DNA by a multiplex PCR assay. The amplified TCR beta libraries were sequenced on the Illumina HiSeq System as 87-base-pair reads. The original pipeline was this. A later analysis tallied tens of millions of unique TCR beta chains across the 700 or so repertoires, and approximately 9.9 million of those chains were shared by two or more donors. Raw reads were error-corrected and collapsed into unique sequences with a nearest-neighbor algorithm that merged closely related sequences to remove PCR and sequencing errors. To assign V, D and J gene segments, CDR3 sequences were aligned to IMGT reference sequences. Each retained sequence needed at least a six-nucleotide match to both a V gene segment and a J gene segment. A rearrangement was called productive if the CDR3 had no stop codons and remained in frame with V and J, and every other rearrangement was called non-productive. Following IMGT convention, CDR3 was defined as the stretch from the second conserved V-encoded cysteine to the conserved J-encoded phenylalanine. The earlier analysis of some 580 of the donors excluded any sequence lacking an unambiguous match to a single V gene segment. An earlier analysis of some 500 of the donors classified V segments as functional when productive rearrangements were above 56.7% and as segregating when the standard deviation between donors was above 5%. A statistical classification framework was built for diagnosing cytomegalovirus status from the catalog of TCR beta chain sequences. A later analysis assigned V and J genes by comparing TCR nucleotide sequences with IMGT/GENE-DB human TR gene sequences. A later analysis assigned CDR3 sequences and most-parsimonious VDJ recombination scenarios with the TCRdist pipeline. In a later analysis, each TCR beta chain was defined by its CDR3 amino acid sequence together with its V-gene family, and reads lacking a unique V-gene family were excluded. A later analysis removed over 500 highly shared, low-generation-probability nucleotide sequences to deal with suspected cross-contamination and a sequencing artifact. In a later analysis, a clonal expansion index was calculated for each public chain from normalized within-repertoire ranks of inferred template counts. Generation probabilities in a later analysis came from a VDJ recombination model fitted to out-of-frame rearrangements, and those results were checked against IGoR. A later analysis scored TCR-TCR, TCR-HLA and TCR-CMV co-occurrence with hypergeometric tests, applying a repertoire-size bias correction to TCR pairs. False discovery rates were estimated in a later analysis by permuting HLA or CMV assignments 20 times. In a later analysis, co-occurring TCRs were grouped with DBSCAN, and TCRdist sequence similarity was added when clustering was performed within HLA-allele-positive subsets. Co-occurrence clustering excluded repertoires with fewer than 30,000 or more than 120,000 public chains, plus five with anomalous nucleotide sharing. TCRdb limited this immuneACCESS table to in-frame rearrangements with V and J called. A share of clones is missing; checked studies link under half to unresolved V genes, and the rest is unexplained. V and J calls and clone size are those listed in that table; D and trimming were worked out from the DNA. The sample table lists about 140,000 clones, roughly 76% of them with a count of one. Clones ranked in the top ten supply about 3.9% of the sample.

Deletion took 2 bases off V and 0 bases off J, with a span of 11 bases between the germline ends. Spanning cysteine to phenylalanine, the CDR3 consists of 15 amino acids. The read is trimmed to its CDR3 DNA, 45 bases read in frame from base 1. The germline V gene specifies SGHDN as CDR1 and FVKESK as CDR2. The cohort was made up of 650 to 700 healthy bone marrow donors. All cohort members were sampled while nominally healthy, although unrecorded immune exposures were likely present. The donor was CMV seronegative and was included in the group of a few hundred seronegative cohort members. A peripheral blood sample was collected from each donor, and TCR beta sequencing was performed on peripheral blood mononuclear cells. Genomic DNA was extracted from the blood cell samples with the Qiagen DNeasy Blood Extraction Kit.

The rearrangement joined TRBV14 to TRBJ2-7; too little of a D gene remains to name it. What was sequenced was PBMCs. The source of this sequence is a man between 18 and 29 years old in good health and CMV-seronegative. The DNA sequence reads TGTGCCAGCAGCCAACTTAGTTCACCCTCCTACGAGCAGTACTTC. This is translated as CASSQLSSPSYEQYF.